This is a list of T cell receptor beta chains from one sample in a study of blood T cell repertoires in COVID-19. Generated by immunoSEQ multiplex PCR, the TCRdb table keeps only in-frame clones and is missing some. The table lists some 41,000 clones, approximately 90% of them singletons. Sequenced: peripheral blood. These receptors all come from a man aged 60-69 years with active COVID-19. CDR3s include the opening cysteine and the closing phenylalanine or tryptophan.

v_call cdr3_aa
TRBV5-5 CASSLGRTGTGELFF
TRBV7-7 CASSSGLAAYNEQFF
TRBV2 CASTSGSTETQYF
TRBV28 CASSSPGRVNSPLHF
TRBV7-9 CASTWLDRGPMETNEKLFF
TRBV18 CASSQTGDGQPQHF
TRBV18 CASSPSSLAEFIGELFF
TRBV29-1 CSVEGGGARYEQFF
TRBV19 CASRETGGQYF
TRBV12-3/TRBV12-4 CASSLHLNTEAFF
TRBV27 CASSFPAPRMGGRANTGELFF
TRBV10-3 CATKVELAGDEQFF
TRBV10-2 CASNESYRGLAGSYSDTQYF
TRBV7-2 CASSPGLGLERSYEQYF
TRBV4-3 CASSQVWGVSYEQYF
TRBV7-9 CASSESRGANTGELFF
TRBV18 CASSPNFQETQYF
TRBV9 CASSRTGGLYNEQFF
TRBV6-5 CASLRVSSGANVLTF
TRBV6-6 CASSPDRQPQHF